There are many counts of the clone carrying this T cell receptor beta chain. Antigen: not known. TCRdb passed the reads through MiXCR, listing each CDR3 protein once. The sample consists of around 300,000 distinct CDR3 sequences, approximately 25% of them appearing once. This record belongs to a study of T cell repertoires in cytomegalovirus infection. For the study at large: Evidence of both CMV infection and a matching HLA type came from public TCR beta signatures.

Overall study findings and caveats: CMV-specific HLA-C-restricted TCR beta clonotypes dominated the ex vivo response.

The sequence came from a human donor in good health (CMV status not recorded). Some clones in this sample may be carry-over from other donors' samples. The material sequenced was cultured PBMCs, taken from culture after CMV antigen stimulation.

The CDR3 nucleotides read TGTGCCAGCAGCTTAGTCCTAGCGGGAGGGCCTTACGAGCAGTACTTC. Protein product: CASSLVLAGGPYEQYF. V usage is TRBV7-2 and J usage is TRBJ2-7; TRBD2 agrees at 12 bases. After removal of 1 base from V and 4 bases from J, the junction contained 5 bases not matched to a gene. The CDR3 runs 16 residues. The germline CDR1 and CDR2 sequences are SGHTA and FQGNSA.